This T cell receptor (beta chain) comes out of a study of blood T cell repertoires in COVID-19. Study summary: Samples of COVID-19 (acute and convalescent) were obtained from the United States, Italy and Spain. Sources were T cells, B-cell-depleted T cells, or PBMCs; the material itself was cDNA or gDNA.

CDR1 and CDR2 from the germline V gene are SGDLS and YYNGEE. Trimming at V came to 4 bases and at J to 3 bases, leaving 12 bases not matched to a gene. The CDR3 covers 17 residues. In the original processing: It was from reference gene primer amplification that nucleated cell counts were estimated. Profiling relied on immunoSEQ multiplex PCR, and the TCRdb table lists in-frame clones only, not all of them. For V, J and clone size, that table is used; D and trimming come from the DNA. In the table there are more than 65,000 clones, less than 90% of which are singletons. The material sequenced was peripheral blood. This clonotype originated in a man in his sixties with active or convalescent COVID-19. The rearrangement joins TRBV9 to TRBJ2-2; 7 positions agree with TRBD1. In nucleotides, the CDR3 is TGTGCCAGCAGCAGAAAAAACAGGGGATGGGACACCGGGGAGCTGTTTTTT. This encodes CASSRKNRGWDTGELFF.